Listed here are 20 T cell receptor beta chains from one sample, sequenced in a study of control samples from healthy donors and cancer patients. Sequencing was performed with immunoSEQ multiplex PCR; in TCRdb, only in-frame clones are kept and a portion is missing. Of roughly 170,000 clones listed, 90% to 95% are singletons. The specimen was blood. All receptors derive from a woman aged 55-75 years in good health.

CDR3 nucleotide sequence: TGTGCCATCAGTGAGACGGGGCGCAATCAGCCCCAGCATTTT. Protein product: CAISETGRNQPQHF. The chain uses TRBV10-3 and TRBJ1-5, with a possible D match to TRBD1 (5 bases). V lost 2 bases and J lost 2, with 7 bases in between. Germline CDR1 reads ENHRY; CDR2 reads SYGVKD. There are 14 residues in the CDR3.

The V gene is TRBV7-2, the J gene TRBJ1-1; D is undetermined. The CDR3 is made up of 15 amino acids. CDR1 is SGHTA and CDR2 is FQGNSA in the germline V gene. Trimming took off 3 bases at V and 0 bases at J, with 11 bases between the two ends. The CDR3 loop reads CASSLQQILNTEAFF. For the CDR3, the DNA is TGTGCCAGCAGCTTGCAACAGATCCTGAACACTGAAGCTTTCTTT. The whole variable domain, remainder taken from reference TRBV7-2 and TRBJ1-1, is GAGVSQSPSNKVTEKGKDVELRCDPISGHTALYWYRQSLGQGLEFLIYFQGNSAPDKSGLPSDRFSAERTGGSVSTLTIQRTQQEDSAVYLCASSLQQILNTEAFFGQGTRLTVV.

The chain joins TRBV6-5 to TRBJ1-5; 9 positions agree with TRBD1. CDR3 length: 15 amino acids. Germline CDR1 and CDR2: MNHEY and SVGAGI. After removal of 7 bases from V and 3 bases from J, the junction contained 7 bases not matched to a gene. CDR3: CASTDTGGINQPQHF. CDR3 coding DNA: TGTGCCAGCACCGACACAGGGGGCATCAATCAGCCCCAGCATTTT.

A few counts support this clone. The genes are TRBV7-9 and TRBJ1-5; 8 nucleotides line up with TRBD1. The CDR3 covers 18 residues. Germline CDR1 and CDR2: SEHNR and FQNEAQ (reference sequence). With V trimmed by 3 bases and J by 0 bases, 10 bases remained unmatched. CDR3 in amino acids: CASSFGAGGRYSNQPQHF. The CDR3 DNA follows: TGTGCCAGCAGCTTTGGGGCAGGGGGCCGGTATAGCAATCAGCCCCAGCATTTT.

The gene calls are TRBV2 and TRBJ1-2, with a tentative D call TRBD1 (5 bases). The V gene lost 4 bases and the J gene lost 4 bases, with 10 bases spanning the gap. The CDR3 extends over 13 amino acids. CDR1 SNHLY and CDR2 FYNNEI come from the germline V gene. CDR3 protein: CASSGSGSYGYTF. The CDR3 coding sequence is TGTGCCAGCAGTGGGTCAGGGTCCTATGGCTACACCTTC.

The J gene is TRBJ1-1, the V gene TRBV6-6, with 9 bases fitting TRBD1. CDR1 is MNHNY and CDR2 is SVGAGI in the germline V gene (reference sequence). There are 16 residues in the CDR3. The ends lost 0 bases at V and 2 bases at J; junction bases unmatched: 4. The CDR3 reads CASSYSLGQGNTEAFF. CDR3 bases: TGTGCCAGCAGTTACTCCCTGGGACAGGGTAACACTGAAGCTTTCTTT.

The chain recombines TRBV24-1 with TRBJ2-3; D is tentatively TRBD1 or TRBD2 (5 bases each). Germline CDR1 and CDR2: KGHDR and SFDVKD. Trimming removed 2 bases at V and 2 bases at J, with 19 bases between. The CDR3 consists of 18 residues. CDR3 protein: CATSDWWDGSDHTDTQYF. CDR3 bases: TGTGCCACCAGTGATTGGTGGGACGGTTCGGATCACACAGATACGCAGTATTTT.

The chain uses TRBV5-4 and TRBJ2-6; 8 nucleotides match TRBD1. The J segment lost 0 bases and the V segment lost 1 base, leaving 9 bases of the junction unmatched. The CDR3 extends over 19 amino acids. Germline assignment: CDR1 SGHNT and CDR2 YYREEE (reference sequence). CDR3 in DNA: TGTGCCAGCAGCTTGAAGGGACAGGCCGTAAGCTCTGGGGCCAACGTCCTGACTTTC. Translated, it gives CASSLKGQAVSSGANVLTF.

The chain has TRBV4-3 and TRBJ1-6, with 8 positions matching TRBD1. Germline values: CDR1 LGHNA, CDR2 YSLEER. The CDR3 runs to 18 residues. V lost 0 bases, J lost 10 bases, and 14 bases stayed unmatched. In DNA form, the CDR3 reads TGCGCCAGCAGCCAAGAGGACAGGGTTTCACGGTGGAGGTCACCCCTCCACTTT. Encoded protein: CASSQEDRVSRWRSPLHF.

This clone appeared once. V and J are TRBV6-2 or TRBV6-3 and TRBJ1-2; D remains unclear. Germline V gene data show CDR1 as MNHEY and CDR2 as SVGEGT. The CDR3 extends over 12 amino acids. V shed 4 bases and J shed 5 bases, with 8 bases lying between them. The CDR3 sequence: CASSSEGYGYTF. As DNA, the CDR3 is TGTGCCAGCAGTTCCGAGGGATATGGCTACACCTTC.

The rearrangement links TRBV6-2 or TRBV6-3 to TRBJ1-1; D is unresolved. V lost 6 bases and J lost 1, with 12 bases in between. CDR3 length equals 14 residues. Germline V gene data show CDR1 as MNHEY and CDR2 as SVGEGT. CDR3 loop: CASSSIQENTEAFF. CDR3 DNA: TGTGCCAGCAGCTCTATACAAGAGAACACTGAAGCTTTCTTT.

The chain uses TRBV3-1 (or the pseudogene TRBV3-2) and TRBJ2-7, with 9 bases fitting TRBD1. This CDR3 comprises 18 residues. V was clipped by 0 bases and J by 2 bases; unmatched bases: 11. Per germline, CDR1 LGHDT and CDR2 YNNKEL (reference sequence). In DNA, the CDR3 is TGTGCCAGCAGCCAAGATCGAAGGCCGGGACAGGGCCCCTACGAGCAGTACTTC. Translating it yields CASSQDRRPGQGPYEQYF.

This chain links TRBV5-6 with TRBJ1-5, with D hard to call. Per germline, CDR1 SGHDT and CDR2 YYEEEE. This CDR3 comprises 13 residues. V lost 0 bases and J 7 bases, leaving 8 bases between the germline ends. CDR3 region: CASSLDGYQPQHF. CDR3 nucleotides: TGTGCCAGCAGCTTGGATGGGTACCAGCCCCAGCATTTT.

This rearrangement joins TRBV19 to TRBJ1-6, with D perhaps TRBD1 (5 bases). V was cut by 0 bases and J by 0 bases, with 6 bases left in between. The CDR3 has 16 residues. CDR1 and CDR2 (germline): LNHDA, SQIVND (reference sequence). CDR3 region: CASSIEGRSYNSPLHF. CDR3 DNA sequence: TGTGCCAGTAGTATAGAGGGACGCTCCTATAATTCACCCCTCCACTTT.

The J gene is TRBJ1-5, the V gene TRBV7-2; 12 nucleotides match TRBD1. CDR1 and CDR2 from the germline V gene are SGHTA and FQGNSA. The CDR3 length is 17 residues. V shed 6 bases and J 6 bases; nucleotides not matched to a gene: 12. The CDR3 DNA reads TGTGCCAGCAGTCCAACGTTTGGGACAGGGGGCGGTCAGCCCCAGCATTTT. Encoded protein: CASSPTFGTGGGQPQHF.

The chain recombines TRBV6-5 with TRBJ2-2; D is uncertain. CDR3 length equals 14 residues. V shed 5 bases and J shed 6 bases, with 13 bases lying between them. From germline, CDR1 is MNHEY and CDR2 SVGAGI. CDR3 sequence: CASSIWAQPGELFF. In DNA, the CDR3 is TGTGCCAGCAGTATATGGGCCCAACCCGGGGAGCTGTTTTTT.

In DNA form, the CDR3 reads TGTGCCAGCAGCTCTACTAGCGGGGGGGCCAAAACCAAAAACATTCAGTACTTC. Translation: CASSSTSGGAKTKNIQYF. The chain has TRBV14 and TRBJ2-4; 13 bases fit TRBD2. Germline CDR1 SGHDN, CDR2 FVKESK. V trimming: 5 bases; J trimming: 2 bases; junction bases outside the gene matches: 9. The CDR3 loop spans 18 amino acids.

V usage is TRBV5-8 and J usage is TRBJ1-4; 8 positions agree with TRBD1. From germline, CDR1 is SGHTS and CDR2 YDEGEE. After removal of 4 bases from V and 7 bases from J, the junction contained 12 bases not matched to a gene. The CDR3 totals 16 residues. In nucleotides, the CDR3 is TGTGCCAGCAGCCCCGGAGGCAGGGGGCTAAGTGAAAAACTGTTTTTT. It is translated as CASSPGGRGLSEKLFF.

Notes on this clone: At one end the junction does not follow the germline gene, possibly because of a read error. The V gene is TRBV5-8, the J gene TRBJ2-5, with 7 positions matching TRBD2. The CDR3 has 18 amino acids. CDR1 SGHTS and CDR2 YDEGEE come from the germline V gene. CDR3 protein: CASSLAWAGTNTQETQYF. Here the CDR3 DNA reads TGTGCCAGCAGTTTGGCTTGGGCGGGGACTAATACTCAAGAGACCCAGTACTTC.

The chain carries TRBV18 and TRBJ2-2; a weak D match, TRBD2 (5 bases). Germline V CDR1 and CDR2: KGHSH, LQKENI. Trimming left V 3 bases short and J 8 bases short, with 10 bases between. There are 13 residues in the CDR3. In nucleotides, the CDR3 is TGTGCCAGCTCACCCTTCGCGGGTGGGGAGCTGTTTTTT. Translation: CASSPFAGGELFF.